This TCR beta chain was retrieved from a study of CD8 T cells in Susac syndrome. Reverse transcription of roughly 0.5 to 1 ug RNA used random hexamers. Multiplex PCR with immunoSEQ amplified the TCR beta CDR3 across 54 Vbeta and 13 Jbeta. One entry per CDR3 protein, called by TCRdb with MiXCR from the immunoSEQ multiplex PCR reads. The sample includes a few hundred thousand distinct CDR3 sequences, 65% to 90% of them seen just once. The multiple sclerosis control group consisted of treatment-naive patients whose relapsing-remitting disease, which was either stable or active, fulfilled revised McDonald criteria. TEMRA cells were FACS-enriched, unlike CD8+ and CD4+ T cells, which were negatively isolated. The sample consisted of CD8+ T cells from PBMCs. The source is a human donor with multiple sclerosis.

The CDR3 reads CASWGKRYGYTF. The CDR3 coding sequence is TGTGCCAGCTGGGGCAAGCGCTATGGCTACACCTTC. This chain connects TRBV6-5 to TRBJ1-2; D perhaps matches TRBD1 (5 bases). CDR1 and CDR2 from the germline V gene are MNHEY and SVGAGI. V lost 8 bases and J lost 4, with 11 bases in between. The CDR3 has 12 amino acids.